This passage covers 9 T cell receptor beta chains from one sample sequenced in a study of beta chain features in type 1 diabetes. Since all of the isolated RNA was reverse transcribed, expressed TCRB transcripts were what got sequenced. Using immunoSEQ multiplex PCR, the repertoire was profiled, and TCRdb retains in-frame clones only, with some absent. The sample contains 150,000 to 180,000 clones, roughly 11% of which appear only once. Sequencing input: central memory CD4+ T cells from blood. These receptors were obtained from a man younger than 35 in good health.

The rearrangement links TRBV11-2 to TRBJ1-2, with D uncertain. V dropped 4 bases and J dropped 0 bases, with 12 bases sitting between them. Per the germline V gene, CDR1 is SGHAT and CDR2 is FQNNGV. The CDR3 covers 15 residues. CDR3 DNA: TGTGCCAGCAGCTCACCTAGGAGAGCTAACTATGGCTACACCTTC. Its protein is CASSSPRRANYGYTF.

This clone has more than one count but fewer than ten. V is TRBV6-6 and J is TRBJ2-7; D gene uncertain. Germline V CDR1 and CDR2: MNHNY, SVGAGI (reference sequence). The CDR3 runs to 14 residues. Trimming removed 5 bases at V and 2 bases at J, with 13 bases between. The DNA for the CDR3 is TGTGCCAGCAGTCCTTCTCCCGGGCCCTACGAGCAGTACTTC. Its protein product is CASSPSPGPYEQYF.

V usage is TRBV28 and J usage is TRBJ2-5, with D possibly matching TRBD2 (5 bases). Per germline, CDR1 MDHEN and CDR2 SYDVKM. The CDR3 loop spans 15 amino acids. V shed 5 bases and J shed 5 bases, with 18 bases lying between them. Written as DNA, the CDR3 is TGTGCCAGCAGTCTCCAGTCAGCGGTGGGGGAGACCCAGTACTTC. Encoded protein: CASSLQSAVGETQYF.

The chain has TRBV7-9 and TRBJ2-7; 9 positions match TRBD1. The germline V gene has CDR1 SEHNR and CDR2 FQNEAQ (reference sequence). The CDR3 totals 15 residues. J lost 6 bases, V lost 1 base, and 7 bases had no gene match. CDR3 in amino acids: CASSLEDRGAVEQYF. The CDR3 DNA is TGTGCCAGCAGCTTAGAGGACAGGGGAGCGGTCGAGCAGTACTTC. Full variable domain (missing parts from reference TRBV7-9 and TRBJ2-7): DTGVSQNPRHKITKRGQNVTFRCDPISEHNRLYWYRQTLGQGPEFLTYFQNEAQLEKSRLLSDRFSAERPKGSFSTLEIQRTEQGDSAMYLCASSLEDRGAVEQYFGPGTRLTVT.

Only a few counts were recorded for this clone. V is TRBV10-3 and J is TRBJ2-7, with TRBD1 matching over 7 bases. After removal of 4 bases from V and 2 bases from J, the junction contained 2 bases not matched to a gene. The CDR3 covers 13 residues. Germline values: CDR1 ENHRY, CDR2 SYGVKD. Here the CDR3 reads CAISAGTAYEQYF. Here the CDR3 DNA reads TGTGCCATCAGTGCCGGGACAGCCTACGAGCAGTACTTC.

The V call is TRBV28, the J call TRBJ2-7; unclear D gene. V lost 5 bases and J 6 bases, leaving 14 bases between the germline ends. This CDR3 contains 13 residues. CDR1 and CDR2 from the germline V gene are MDHEN and SYDVKM. DNA for the CDR3: TGTGCCAGCAGTCCCCAATGGGTTCGCGAGCAGTACTTC. Its translation: CASSPQWVREQYF.

In this sample, this clone turned up a few times. The J gene is TRBJ2-1, the V gene TRBV9; D is perhaps TRBD1 (6 bases). The V gene's germline CDR1 is SGDLS and CDR2 YYNGEE. V lost 1 base to trimming and J lost 1 base, with 9 bases between them. The CDR3 sequence is 15 residues long. CDR3 residues: CASSVQGQSYNEQFF. CDR3 sequence (DNA): TGTGCCAGCAGCGTACAAGGACAGTCCTACAATGAGCAGTTCTTC.

This clone has only a few counts. Germline and junction disagree at one end, which may indicate a read error. This chain joins TRBV6-5 and TRBJ2-5, with 11 bases lining up with TRBD2. There are 16 residues in the CDR3. Germline assignment: CDR1 MNHEY and CDR2 SVGAGI. The CDR3 region is CASSYSSGRARESQYF. The CDR3 nucleotides are TGTGCCAGCAGTTACTCTAGCGGGAGGGCAAGAGAGTCCCAGTACTTC.

This clone was observed a few times. This chain connects TRBV28 to TRBJ2-4; D is possibly TRBD2 (6 bases). Germline CDR1 and CDR2: MDHEN and SYDVKM. Deletions cut 1 base from V and 5 bases from J, with 12 bases between. The length of the CDR3 is 15 residues. The CDR3 loop reads CASSLSAGGQNIQYF. The CDR3 DNA reads TGTGCCAGCAGTTTATCAGCCGGGGGTCAAAACATTCAGTACTTC.